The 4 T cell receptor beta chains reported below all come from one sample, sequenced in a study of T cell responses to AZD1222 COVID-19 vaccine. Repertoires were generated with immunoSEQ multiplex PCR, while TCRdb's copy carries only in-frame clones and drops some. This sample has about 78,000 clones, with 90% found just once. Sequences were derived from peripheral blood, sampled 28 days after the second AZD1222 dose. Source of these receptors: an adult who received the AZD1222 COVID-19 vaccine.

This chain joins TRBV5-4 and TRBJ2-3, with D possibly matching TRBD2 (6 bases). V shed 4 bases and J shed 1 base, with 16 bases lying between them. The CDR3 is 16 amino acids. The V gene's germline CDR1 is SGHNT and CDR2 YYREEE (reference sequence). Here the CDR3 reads CASSRGRAGRTDTQYF. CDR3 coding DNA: TGTGCCAGCAGCCGCGGACGAGCGGGCCGCACAGATACGCAGTATTTT.

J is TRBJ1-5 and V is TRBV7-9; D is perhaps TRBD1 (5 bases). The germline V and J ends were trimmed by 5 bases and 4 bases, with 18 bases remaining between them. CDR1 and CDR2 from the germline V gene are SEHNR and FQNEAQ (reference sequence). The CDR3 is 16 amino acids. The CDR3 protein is CASSLGDVGLNQPQHF. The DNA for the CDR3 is TGTGCCAGCAGCCTCGGGGACGTCGGGCTAAATCAGCCCCAGCATTTT.

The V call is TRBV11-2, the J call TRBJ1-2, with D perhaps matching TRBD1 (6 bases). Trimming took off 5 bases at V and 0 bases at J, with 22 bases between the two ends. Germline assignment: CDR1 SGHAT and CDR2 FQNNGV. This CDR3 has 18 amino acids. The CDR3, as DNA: TGTGCCAGCAGCGTAGGGGGTTTAGGGGATTACGCTAACTATGGCTACACCTTC. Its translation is CASSVGGLGDYANYGYTF.

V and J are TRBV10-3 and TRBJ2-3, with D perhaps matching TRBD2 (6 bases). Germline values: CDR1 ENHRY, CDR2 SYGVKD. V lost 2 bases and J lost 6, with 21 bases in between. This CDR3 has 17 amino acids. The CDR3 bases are TGTGCCATCAGTGAGACGGGGGTTGGTAGCGCAACTGATACGCAGTATTTT. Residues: CAISETGVGSATDTQYF.